This T cell receptor beta chain was profiled in a study of T cells in Graves' hyperthyroidism and ophthalmopathy. The diagnostic basis comprised clinical symptoms, serum thyroxine and TRAb, thyroid ultrasound and orbital computed tomography. For this clonotype: What it binds is unknown.

Amplification yielded TCR beta CDR3 regions, with RNA transcripts as the source. Researchers ran a first-round RT-PCR on the TCR CDR3 using the HTBI primer set. TCRdb ran MiXCR on the multiplex PCR reads and lists one entry per CDR3 protein. Of about 270,000 distinct CDR3 sequences in the sample, 20% to 25% were seen once. Findings of the study overall: Blood shared most expanded thyroid clonotypes above 0.001.

This CDR3 has 15 amino acids. Germline V CDR1 and CDR2: SGHRS, YFSETQ. The trim removed 6 bases at V and 1 base at J, leaving 4 bases unmatched. The sequence came from a man aged 30 to 39 with Graves' ophthalmopathy. Source material: blood. The rearrangement joins TRBV5-1 to TRBJ2-2, with 9 nucleotides matching TRBD1. CDR3 in DNA: TGCGCCAGCACCCGGGACAGGGAGAACACCGGGGAGCTGTTTTTT. Protein: CASTRDRENTGELFF.